The following is a T cell receptor beta chain sequence with its context. The antigen is undetermined. V was clipped by 4 bases and J by 3 bases, with 9 bases between them. CDR1 and CDR2 (germline): MDHEN, SYDVKM. This CDR3 contains 13 residues. The data are from a study of T cell responses to AZD1222 COVID-19 vaccine. Study-level points and caveats: Spike-specific TCR breadth and depth both grew after two AZD1222 doses. Unmutated regions of variants are reportedly targeted by nearly half of spike-specific TCRs. Only after the peak T cell response were repertoires sampled. Donors were chiefly white British, with a greater number of females, and clonal diversity was perhaps underestimated.

Sequencing used immunoSEQ multiplex PCR; TCRdb keeps in-frame clones, though not all of them. The repertoire has tens of thousands of clones, about 80% of them found once; the top ten carry under 7.5%. This TCR was sampled from an adult in good health. The chain combines TRBV28 with TRBJ1-2; tentative D call: TRBD1 (5 bases). Sample: peripheral blood, taken on day 0 of AZD1222 vaccination. The CDR3 coding sequence is TGTGCCAGCAGTTATCAGGGCCACTATGGCTACACCTTC. As protein: CASSYQGHYGYTF.